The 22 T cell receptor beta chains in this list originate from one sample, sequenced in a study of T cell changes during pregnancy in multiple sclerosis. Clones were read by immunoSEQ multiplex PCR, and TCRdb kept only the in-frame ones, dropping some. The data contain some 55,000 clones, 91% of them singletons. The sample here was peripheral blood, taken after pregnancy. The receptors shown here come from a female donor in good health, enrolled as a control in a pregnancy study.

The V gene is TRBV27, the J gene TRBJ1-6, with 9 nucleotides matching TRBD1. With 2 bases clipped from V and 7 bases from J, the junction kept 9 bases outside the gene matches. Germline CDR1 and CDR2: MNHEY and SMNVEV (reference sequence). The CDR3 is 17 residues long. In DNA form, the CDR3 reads TGTGCCAGCAGTTTAAACACAGGGGGCCCGTTCAATTCACCCCTCCACTTT. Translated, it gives CASSLNTGGPFNSPLHF.

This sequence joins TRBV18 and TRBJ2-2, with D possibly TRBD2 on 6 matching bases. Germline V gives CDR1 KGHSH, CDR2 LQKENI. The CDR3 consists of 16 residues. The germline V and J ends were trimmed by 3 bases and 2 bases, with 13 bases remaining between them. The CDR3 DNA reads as TGTGCCAGCTCACCCTTTTCGGGAGTTAACACCGGGGAGCTGTTTTTT. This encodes CASSPFSGVNTGELFF.

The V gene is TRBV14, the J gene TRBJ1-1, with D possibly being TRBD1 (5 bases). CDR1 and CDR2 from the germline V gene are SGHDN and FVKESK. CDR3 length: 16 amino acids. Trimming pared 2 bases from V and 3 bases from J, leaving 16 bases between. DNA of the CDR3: TGTGCCAGCAGCCAACAGGGCAGGGATGGGGACACTGAAGCTTTCTTT. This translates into CASSQQGRDGDTEAFF.

The CDR3: CASSEIHRTGELFF. CDR3 bases: TGTGCCAGCAGTGAAATTCACCGGACCGGGGAGCTGTTTTTT. The chain has TRBV6-1 and TRBJ2-2; the D is unclear. V shed 2 bases and J shed 5 bases, with 9 bases lying between them. The CDR3 runs to 14 residues. Germline V gene lookup returns CDR1 MNHNS and CDR2 SASEGT.

CDR3 loop: CASSEQGNTEAFF. The DNA for the CDR3 is TGTGCCAGCAGTGAACAGGGGAACACTGAAGCTTTCTTT. This chain joins TRBV6-4 and TRBJ1-1; tentatively, D is TRBD1 (6 bases). The V gene's germline CDR1 is MRHNA and CDR2 SNTAGT. Deletions cut 3 bases from V and 1 base from J, with 6 bases between. CDR3 length equals 13 residues.

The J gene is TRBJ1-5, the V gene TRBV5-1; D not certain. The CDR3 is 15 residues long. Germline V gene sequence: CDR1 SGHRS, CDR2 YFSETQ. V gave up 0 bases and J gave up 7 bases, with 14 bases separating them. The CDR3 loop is CASSLAGYAGQPQHF. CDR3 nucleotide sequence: TGCGCCAGCAGCTTGGCGGGGTATGCCGGACAGCCCCAGCATTTT.

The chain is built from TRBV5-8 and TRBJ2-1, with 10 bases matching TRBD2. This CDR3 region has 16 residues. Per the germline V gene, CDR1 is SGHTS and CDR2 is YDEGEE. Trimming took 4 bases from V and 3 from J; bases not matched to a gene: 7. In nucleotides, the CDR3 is TGTGCCAGCAGCCGCATTAGCGGGGGGCTCTACAATGAGCAGTTCTTC. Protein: CASSRISGGLYNEQFF.

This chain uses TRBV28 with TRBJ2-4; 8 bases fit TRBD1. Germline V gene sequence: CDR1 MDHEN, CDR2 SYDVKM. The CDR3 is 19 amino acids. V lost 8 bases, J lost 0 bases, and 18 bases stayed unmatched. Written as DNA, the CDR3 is TGTGCCAGCCCTCCCCCCCAGGACAGGGACTTAATAGCCAAAAACATTCAGTACTTC. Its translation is CASPPPQDRDLIAKNIQYF.

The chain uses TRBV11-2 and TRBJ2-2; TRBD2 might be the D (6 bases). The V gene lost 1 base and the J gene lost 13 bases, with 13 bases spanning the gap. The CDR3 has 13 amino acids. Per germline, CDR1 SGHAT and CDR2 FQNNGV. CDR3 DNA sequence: TGTGCCAGCAGCTTAGTGCAGGCGGGGAGGCTGTTTTTT. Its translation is CASSLVQAGRLFF.

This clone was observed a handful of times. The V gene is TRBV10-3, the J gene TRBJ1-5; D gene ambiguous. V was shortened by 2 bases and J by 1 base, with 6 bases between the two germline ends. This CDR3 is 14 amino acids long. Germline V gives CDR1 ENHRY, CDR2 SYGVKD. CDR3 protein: CAISEIQSNQPQHF. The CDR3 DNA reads TGTGCCATCAGTGAGATCCAGAGCAATCAGCCCCAGCATTTT.

This chain's CDR3 is CASSLYRGDNYGYTF. CDR3 in DNA: TGTGCCAGCAGTTTGTATCGGGGGGACAACTATGGCTACACCTTC. This rearrangement joins TRBV27 to TRBJ1-2, with D possibly being TRBD1 (5 bases). The CDR3 has 15 residues. Looked up from germline, CDR1 is MNHEY and CDR2 is SMNVEV (reference sequence). With 3 bases removed from V and 2 bases from J, the gap between germline ends came to 13 bases.

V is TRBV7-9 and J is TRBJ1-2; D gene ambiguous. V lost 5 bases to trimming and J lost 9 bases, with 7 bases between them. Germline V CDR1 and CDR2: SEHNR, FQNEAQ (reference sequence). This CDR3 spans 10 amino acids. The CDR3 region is CASSQLSYTF. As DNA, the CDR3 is TGTGCCAGCAGCCAACTAAGCTACACCTTC.

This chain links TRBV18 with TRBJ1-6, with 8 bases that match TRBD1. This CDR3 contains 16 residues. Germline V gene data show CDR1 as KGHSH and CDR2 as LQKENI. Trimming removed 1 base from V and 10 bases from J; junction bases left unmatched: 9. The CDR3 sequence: CASSPLFTGGNSPLHF. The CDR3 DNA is TGTGCCAGCTCACCACTTTTCACAGGGGGAAACTCACCCCTCCACTTT.

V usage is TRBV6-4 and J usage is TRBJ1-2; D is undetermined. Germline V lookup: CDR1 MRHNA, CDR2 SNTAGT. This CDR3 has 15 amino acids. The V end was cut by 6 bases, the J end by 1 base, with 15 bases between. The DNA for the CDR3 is TGTGCCAGCAGCCCTGGGCAGGAAAGTAACTATGGCTACACCTTC. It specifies CASSPGQESNYGYTF.

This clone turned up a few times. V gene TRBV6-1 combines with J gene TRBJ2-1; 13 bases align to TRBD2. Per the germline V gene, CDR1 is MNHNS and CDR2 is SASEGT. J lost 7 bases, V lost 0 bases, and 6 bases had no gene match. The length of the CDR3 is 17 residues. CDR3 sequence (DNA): TGTGCCAGCAGTGAAGCGGGGGGGACTAGCGGGATAAATGAGCAGTTCTTC. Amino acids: CASSEAGGTSGINEQFF.

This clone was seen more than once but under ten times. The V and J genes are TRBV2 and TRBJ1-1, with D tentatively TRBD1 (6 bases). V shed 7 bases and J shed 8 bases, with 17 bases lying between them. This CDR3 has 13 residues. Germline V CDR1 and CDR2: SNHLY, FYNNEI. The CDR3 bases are TGTGCCAGCAAGGCAGGGGACCCTATCGAAGCTTTCTTT. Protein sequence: CASKAGDPIEAFF.

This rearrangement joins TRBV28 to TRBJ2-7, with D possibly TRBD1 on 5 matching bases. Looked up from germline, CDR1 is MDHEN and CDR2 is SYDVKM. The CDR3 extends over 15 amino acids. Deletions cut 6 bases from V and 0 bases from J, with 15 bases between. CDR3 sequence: CASRGNRRPSYEQYF. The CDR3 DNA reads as TGTGCCAGCAGGGGTAACAGGCGCCCCTCCTACGAGCAGTACTTC.

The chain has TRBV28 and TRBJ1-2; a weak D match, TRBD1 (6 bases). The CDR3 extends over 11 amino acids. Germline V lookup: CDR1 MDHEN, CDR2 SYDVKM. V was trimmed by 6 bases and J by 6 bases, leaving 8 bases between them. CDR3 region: CASSDRNGYTF. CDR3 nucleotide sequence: TGTGCCAGCAGCGACAGGAATGGCTACACCTTC.

CDR3 sequence reads: CAWGTTAREQYF. The CDR3 nucleotides are TGTGCCTGGGGGACAACAGCACGGGAGCAGTACTTC. The genes are TRBV30 and TRBJ2-7, with D tentatively TRBD1 (6 bases). V shed 5 bases and J shed 7 bases, with 15 bases lying between them. The CDR3 has 12 amino acids. Germline V lookup: CDR1 GTSNPN, CDR2 SVGIG (reference sequence).

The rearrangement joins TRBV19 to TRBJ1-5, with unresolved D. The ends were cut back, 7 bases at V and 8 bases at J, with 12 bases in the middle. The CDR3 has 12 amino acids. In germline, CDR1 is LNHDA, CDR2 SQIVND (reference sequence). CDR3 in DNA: TGTGCCAGTACTCGGGCGGGCAAGCCCCAGCATTTT. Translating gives CASTRAGKPQHF.

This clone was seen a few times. The DNA for the CDR3 is TGTGCCAGCAGGCTAACAGGGGTGAACACTGAAGCTTTCTTT. Translation gives CASRLTGVNTEAFF. This chain uses TRBV11-2 with TRBJ1-1; 7 positions agree with TRBD1. Germline V gene lookup returns CDR1 SGHAT and CDR2 FQNNGV. Trimming cost V 6 bases and J 0 bases; bases outside gene matches: 4. CDR3 size: 14 residues.

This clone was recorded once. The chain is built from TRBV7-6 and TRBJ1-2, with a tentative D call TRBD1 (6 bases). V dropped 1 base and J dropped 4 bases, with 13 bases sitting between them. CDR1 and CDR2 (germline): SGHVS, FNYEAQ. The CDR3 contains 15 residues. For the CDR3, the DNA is TGTGCCAGCAGCTTAGGGACAGCGAGTCTCTATGGCTACACCTTC. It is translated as CASSLGTASLYGYTF.